The 2 T cell receptor beta chains below come from one sample, sequenced in a study of beta chain features in type 1 diabetes. As every portion of the isolated RNA was reverse transcribed, the sequencing read expressed TCRB transcripts. TCRdb's copy holds only in-frame clones and misses some; the assay was immunoSEQ multiplex PCR. The data contain 400,000 to 500,000 clones, roughly 13% of them seen just once; the ten biggest clones take up approximately 0.035%. The sequencing sample was made of naive CD4+ T cells from blood. These receptor sequences come from a man aged 25 to 45 in good health.

V usage is TRBV5-6 and J usage is TRBJ2-3, with TRBD2 matching 10 bases. V was clipped by 6 bases and J by 1 base; unmatched bases: 11. The V gene's germline CDR1 is SGHDT and CDR2 YYEEEE. The CDR3 consists of 17 residues. Here the CDR3 DNA reads TGTGCCAGCAAGACGCGAGCGGGAGGGCCCCGCACAGATACGCAGTATTTT. It specifies CASKTRAGGPRTDTQYF.

This clone was observed a few times. This rearrangement joins TRBV28 to TRBJ1-2, with 11 bases matching TRBD1. The CDR3 spans 13 residues. The J segment lost 9 bases and the V segment lost 4 bases, leaving 4 bases of the junction unmatched. The germline V gene has CDR1 MDHEN and CDR2 SYDVKM. The CDR3 DNA reads TGTGCCAGCAGTTCGGGACAGGGGGGTAGCTACACCTTC. Protein: CASSSGQGGSYTF.